These 5 T cell receptor beta chains originate from one sample sequenced in a study of blood T cell repertoires in COVID-19. Generated by immunoSEQ multiplex PCR, the TCRdb table keeps only in-frame clones and is missing some. The table has 150,000 to 200,000 clones, 85% to 90% seen once. The sequenced sample was peripheral blood. The origin of the receptors is a human donor in a cohort sampled during active COVID-19.

A single count supports this clone. The chain carries TRBV7-2 and TRBJ2-1; 8 bases map to TRBD1. With 0 bases clipped from V and 8 bases from J, the junction kept 12 bases outside the gene matches. CDR1 is SGHTA, CDR2 FQGNSA, per germline. The CDR3 sequence is 17 residues long. In DNA form, the CDR3 reads TGTGCCAGCAGCTTAGCGCTCACAGGGGGTAAGGGCGATGAGCAGTTCTTC. This gives the protein CASSLALTGGKGDEQFF. Full variable domain (rest looked up from reference TRBV7-2 and TRBJ2-1): GAGVSQSPSNKVTEKGKDVELRCDPISGHTALYWYRQSLGQGLEFLIYFQGNSAPDKSGLPSDRFSAERTGGSVSTLTIQRTQQEDSAVYLCASSLALTGGKGDEQFFGPGTRLTVL.

This chain connects TRBV27 to TRBJ2-1; 10 nucleotides line up with TRBD2. The germline CDR1 and CDR2 sequences are MNHEY and SMNVEV (reference sequence). The J segment lost 4 bases and the V segment lost 5 bases, leaving 5 bases of the junction unmatched. CDR3 size: 15 residues. The CDR3 DNA sequence: TGTGCCAGCAGTCTAGGACTAGCGGAGTACAATGAGCAGTTCTTC. Amino acid sequence: CASSLGLAEYNEQFF.

This clone was picked up one time. This chain joins TRBV7-8 and TRBJ2-7; D is unresolved. The CDR3 is 11 residues long. V lost 5 bases, J lost 7 bases, and 9 bases lay in between. Looked up from germline, CDR1 is SGHVS and CDR2 is FQNEAQ. The CDR3, as DNA: TGTGCCAGCAGCCCTCGTTCTGAGCAGTACTTC. Its translation: CASSPRSEQYF. The full variable domain, completed using reference TRBV7-8 and TRBJ2-7, is GAGVSQSPRYKVAKRGQDVALRCDPISGHVSLFWYQQALGQGPEFLTYFQNEAQLDKSGLPSDRFFAERPEGSVSTLKIQRTQQEDSAVYLCASSPRSEQYFGPGTRLTVT.

This clone showed up just a few times. The chain links TRBV6-5 to TRBJ1-5; maybe TRBD1 (6 bases). The CDR3 is made up of 14 amino acids. Per germline, CDR1 MNHEY and CDR2 SVGAGI. V gave up 8 bases and J gave up 4 bases, with 15 bases separating them. CDR3 protein: CASGTGKTNQPQHF. In DNA form, the CDR3 reads TGTGCCAGCGGTACAGGGAAGACAAATCAGCCCCAGCATTTT.

This clone was seen only once. V gene TRBV9 combines with J gene TRBJ2-1; TRBD2 matches 10 bases. The CDR3 is made up of 18 amino acids. The V and J ends lost 4 bases and 1 base, in that order; junction bases with no gene match: 11. Germline CDR1 reads SGDLS; CDR2 reads YYNGEE. The CDR3 sequence is CASSNPKRGGRSYNEQFF. The CDR3 DNA sequence: TGTGCCAGCAGCAACCCGAAGCGGGGGGGCCGTTCCTACAATGAGCAGTTCTTC. The variable domain in full, completed from reference TRBV9 and TRBJ2-1, reads DSGVTQTPKHLITATGQRVTLRCSPRSGDLSVYWYQQSLDQGLQFLIQYYNGEERAKGNILERFSAQQFPDLHSELNLSSLELGDSALYFCASSNPKRGGRSYNEQFFGPGTRLTVL.